The 7 T cell receptor beta chains below come from one sample, sequenced in a study of OX40 agonist ivuxolimab in advanced cancers. TCRdb's table, derived via immunoSEQ multiplex PCR, lists solely in-frame clones and lacks some. The data contain some 130,000 clones, about 93% of them singletons. Sequences were derived from CD4+ or CD8+ T cells sorted from blood, sampled in a trial of the OX40 agonist ivuxolimab. These receptors were taken from an adult with an advanced solid tumor such as melanoma, head and neck, liver or kidney cancer.

The gene calls are TRBV5-1 and TRBJ2-1; 9 nucleotides align to TRBD1. Germline V gene data show CDR1 as SGHRS and CDR2 as YFSETQ. J gave up 7 bases and V 5 bases, and 19 bases lay outside the gene matches. The CDR3 runs 18 residues. The CDR3 region is CASRKNPNWDRVGNEQFF. The CDR3 bases are TGCGCCAGCAGAAAAAACCCGAACTGGGACAGGGTGGGAAATGAGCAGTTCTTC.

This clone came up a few times. V usage is TRBV9 and J usage is TRBJ1-1; D gene ambiguous. CDR1 and CDR2 (germline): SGDLS, YYNGEE. This CDR3 has 15 amino acids. Trimming removed 0 bases from V and 0 bases from J, with 9 bases in between. The CDR3 loop is CASSVGKVMNTEAFF. The CDR3 nucleotides are TGTGCCAGCAGCGTAGGTAAAGTCATGAACACTGAAGCTTTCTTT.

Here the CDR3 DNA reads TGTGCTAGTGGTTTGGTGCCCAACCAAGAGACCCAGTACTTC. Its protein is CASGLVPNQETQYF. This chain connects TRBV12-5 to TRBJ2-5; no definite D call. The V gene's germline CDR1 is LGHNT and CDR2 FRNRAP. The CDR3 runs to 14 residues. V was shortened by 0 bases and J by 0 bases, with 5 bases between the two germline ends.

The V and J genes are TRBV7-9 and TRBJ1-2, with 7 bases aligning to TRBD1. J was trimmed by 8 bases and V by 4 bases; bases with no gene match: 16. There are 16 residues in the CDR3. In germline, CDR1 is SEHNR, CDR2 FQNEAQ (reference sequence). As DNA, the CDR3 is TGTGCCAGCAGCTACACCGGGACAGCCTCGTCGGGGGGCTACACCTTC. Translation: CASSYTGTASSGGYTF.

The V gene is TRBV10-3, the J gene TRBJ2-5; D is unresolved. Per germline, CDR1 ENHRY and CDR2 SYGVKD. V was shortened by 0 bases and J by 1 base, with 9 bases between the two germline ends. The CDR3 has 15 residues. This CDR3 is CAISESNVIQETQYF. Here the CDR3 DNA reads TGTGCCATCAGTGAGTCGAATGTGATCCAAGAGACCCAGTACTTC.

To note about this clone: At one of its ends the junction is not consistent with the germline gene, which may arise from a read error. The chain uses TRBV15 and TRBJ1-1; 7 bases align to TRBD1. The germline V gene has CDR1 LNHNV and CDR2 YYDKDF (reference sequence). The CDR3 loop spans 14 amino acids. The CDR3: CATSTEPEGASTLF. CDR3 sequence (DNA): TGTGCCACCAGCACGGAACCGGAGGGGGCCTCTACCCTCTTT.

The rearrangement links TRBV5-4 to TRBJ1-1; weak D call: TRBD1 (5 bases). The CDR3 runs 13 residues. V lost 4 bases and J 5 bases, leaving 12 bases between the germline ends. The germline CDR1 and CDR2 sequences are SGHNT and YYREEE (reference sequence). This CDR3 is CASSPWGATEAFF. In nucleotides, the CDR3 is TGTGCCAGCAGCCCCTGGGGCGCGACTGAAGCTTTCTTT.